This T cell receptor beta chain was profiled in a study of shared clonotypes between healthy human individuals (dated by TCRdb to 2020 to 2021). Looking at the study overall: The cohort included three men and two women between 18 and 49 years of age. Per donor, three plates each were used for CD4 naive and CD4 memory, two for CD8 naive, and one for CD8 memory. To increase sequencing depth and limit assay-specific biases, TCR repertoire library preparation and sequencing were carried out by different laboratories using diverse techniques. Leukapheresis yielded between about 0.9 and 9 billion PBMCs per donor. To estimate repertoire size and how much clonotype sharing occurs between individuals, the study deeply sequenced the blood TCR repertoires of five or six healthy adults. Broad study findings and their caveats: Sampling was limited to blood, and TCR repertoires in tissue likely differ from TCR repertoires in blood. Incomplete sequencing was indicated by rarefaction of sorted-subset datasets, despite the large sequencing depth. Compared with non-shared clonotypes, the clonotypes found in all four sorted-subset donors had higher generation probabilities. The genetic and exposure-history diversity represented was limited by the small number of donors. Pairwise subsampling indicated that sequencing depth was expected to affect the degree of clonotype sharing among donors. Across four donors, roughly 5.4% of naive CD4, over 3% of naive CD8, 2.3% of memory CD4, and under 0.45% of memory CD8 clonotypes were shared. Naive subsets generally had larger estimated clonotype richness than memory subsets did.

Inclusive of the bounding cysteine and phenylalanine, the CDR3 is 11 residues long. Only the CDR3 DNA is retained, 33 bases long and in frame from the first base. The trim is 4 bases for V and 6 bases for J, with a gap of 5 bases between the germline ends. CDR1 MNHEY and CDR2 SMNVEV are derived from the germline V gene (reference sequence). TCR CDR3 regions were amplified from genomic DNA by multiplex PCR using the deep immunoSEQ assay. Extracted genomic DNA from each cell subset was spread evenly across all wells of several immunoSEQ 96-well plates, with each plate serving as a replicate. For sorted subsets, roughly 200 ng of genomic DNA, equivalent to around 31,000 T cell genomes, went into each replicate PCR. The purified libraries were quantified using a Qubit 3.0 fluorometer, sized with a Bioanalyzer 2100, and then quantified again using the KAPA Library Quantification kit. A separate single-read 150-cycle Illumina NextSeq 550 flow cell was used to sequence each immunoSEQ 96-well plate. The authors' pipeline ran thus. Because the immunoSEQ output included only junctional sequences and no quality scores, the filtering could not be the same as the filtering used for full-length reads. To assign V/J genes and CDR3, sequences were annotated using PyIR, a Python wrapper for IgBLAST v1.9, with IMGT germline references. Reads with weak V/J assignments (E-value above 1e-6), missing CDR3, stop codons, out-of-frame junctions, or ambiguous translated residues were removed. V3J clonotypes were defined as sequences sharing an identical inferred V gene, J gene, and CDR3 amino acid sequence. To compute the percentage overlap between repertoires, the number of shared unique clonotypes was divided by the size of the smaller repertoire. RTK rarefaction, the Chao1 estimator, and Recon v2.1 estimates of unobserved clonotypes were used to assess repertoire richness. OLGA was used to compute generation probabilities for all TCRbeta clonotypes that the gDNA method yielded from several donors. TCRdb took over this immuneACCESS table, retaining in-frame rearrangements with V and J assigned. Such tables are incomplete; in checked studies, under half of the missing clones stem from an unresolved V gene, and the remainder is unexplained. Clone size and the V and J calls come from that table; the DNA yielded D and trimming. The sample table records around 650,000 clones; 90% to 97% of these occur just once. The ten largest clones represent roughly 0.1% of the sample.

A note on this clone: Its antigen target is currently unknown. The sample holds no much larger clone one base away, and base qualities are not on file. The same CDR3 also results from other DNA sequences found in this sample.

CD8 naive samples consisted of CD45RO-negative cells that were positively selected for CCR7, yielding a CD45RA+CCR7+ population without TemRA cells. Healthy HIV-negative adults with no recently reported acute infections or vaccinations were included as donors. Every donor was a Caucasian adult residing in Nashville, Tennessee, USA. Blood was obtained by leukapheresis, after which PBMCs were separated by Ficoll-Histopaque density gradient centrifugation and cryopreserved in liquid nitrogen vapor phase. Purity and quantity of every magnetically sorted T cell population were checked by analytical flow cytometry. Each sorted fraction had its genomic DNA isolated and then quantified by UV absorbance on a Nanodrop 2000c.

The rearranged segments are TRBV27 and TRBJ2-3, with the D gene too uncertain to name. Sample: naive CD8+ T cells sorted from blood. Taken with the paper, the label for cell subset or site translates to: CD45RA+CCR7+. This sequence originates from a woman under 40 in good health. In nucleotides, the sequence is TGTGCCAGCAGTTCGGGCGATACGCAGTATTTT. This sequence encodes CASSSGDTQYF.